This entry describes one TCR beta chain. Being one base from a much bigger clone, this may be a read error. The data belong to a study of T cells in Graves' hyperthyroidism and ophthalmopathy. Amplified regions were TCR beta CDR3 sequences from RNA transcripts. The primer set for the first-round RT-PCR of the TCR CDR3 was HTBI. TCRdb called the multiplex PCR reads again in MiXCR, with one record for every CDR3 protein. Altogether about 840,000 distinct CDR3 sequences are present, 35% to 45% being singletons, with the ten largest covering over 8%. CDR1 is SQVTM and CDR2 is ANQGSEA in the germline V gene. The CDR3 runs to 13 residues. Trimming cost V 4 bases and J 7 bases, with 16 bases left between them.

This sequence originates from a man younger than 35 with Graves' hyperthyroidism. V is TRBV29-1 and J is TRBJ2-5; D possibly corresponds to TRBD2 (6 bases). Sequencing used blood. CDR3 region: CSVVGSGMGTQYF. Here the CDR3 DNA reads TGCAGCGTTGTAGGTAGCGGAATGGGGACCCAGTACTTC.